The entry below describes one T cell receptor beta chain. The assay was immunoSEQ multiplex PCR, and TCRdb's table has in-frame clones only and misses some. Of about 170,000 clones in the sample, just under 95% were seen once. The germline CDR1 and CDR2 sequences are SGHTA and FQGNSA. With V trimmed by 4 bases and J by 6 bases, 11 bases remained unmatched. The CDR3 runs 16 residues. This sample is drawn from a study of control samples from healthy donors and cancer patients. Material for sequencing was blood. This TCR was sampled from a woman aged 55-69 years in good health. The chain couples TRBV7-2 to TRBJ2-3, with 9 bases identical to TRBD2. CDR3 residues: CASSSAGTSSPDTQYF. As DNA, the CDR3 is TGTGCCAGCAGCTCAGCCGGGACTAGCTCCCCGGATACGCAGTATTTT.